A selection of T cell receptor beta chains follows, all from one sample in a study of cytomegalovirus exposure and HLA in healthy donors. The table came from immunoSEQ multiplex PCR; TCRdb's copy has only in-frame clones and leaves some out. The sample yields some 140,000 clones, around four fifths seen once. The sequencing sample was made of PBMCs. These receptors originate from a woman aged 30 to 39 in good health and CMV-seronegative. The CDR3 runs from the conserved cysteine through the conserved F or W. A row's size may be missing; if present it is once, few, many or a size class.

clone_size,v_call,cdr3_aa
once,TRBV4-1,CASSQYTTENYGYTF
NA,TRBV5-1,CASSYSGSSYNSPLHF
many,TRBV6-5,CASSKEGGGNTIYF
NA,TRBV11-2,CASSTTANTEAFF
NA,TRBV5-6,CASSAGPTPDTIYF
NA,TRBV2,CAVTGKTGDGQPQHF
NA,TRBV27,CASSSRTGFSYNEQFF
NA,TRBV19,CASARDQETQYF
NA,TRBV5-6,CASSFTGPANQPQHF
NA,TRBV7-6,CATKRDTGSTEAFF
NA,TRBV5-6,CASSLWGQGMNQPQHF
once,TRBV6-5,CASSSRDLRANEQFF
NA,TRBV9,CASSVDRTENTEAFF
NA,TRBV7-7,CASSLFGAGLAGDEQYF
NA,TRBV18,CASSLTSGGEFF
NA,TRBV6-5,CASSKNRNTEAFF
NA,TRBV2,CASSEPPGVRGGTEAFF
NA,TRBV28,CASRIRGSTEAFF
few,TRBV6-5,CASSYRVSYEQYF
NA,TRBV2,CASSYYTEAFF
NA,TRBV7-9,CASSSAKGQTNYGYTF
NA,TRBV19,CASSLTGRGYTF
NA,TRBV6-5,CASSYSNGNEKLFF
NA,TRBV7-2,CASSPLGGYEQYF
NA,TRBV5-4,CASSFAFPGQEVGELFF
NA,TRBV2,CASRPQVNTEAFF
NA,TRBV11-2,CASSLRGSNTGELFF
NA,TRBV9,CASSVVGTNRGSYNEQFF
NA,TRBV5-1,CASSSGLAGGLGSYNEQFF
NA,TRBV11-2,CASSFSGGARDEQFF
NA,TRBV5-4,CASSPGVAGNQETQYF
NA,TRBV18,CASARQAGHEQYF
NA,TRBV5-1,CASSFTGAPNTGELFF
NA,TRBV2,CASSVQGNTEAFF
NA,TRBV5-5,CASSLTSGSFYGYTF
NA,TRBV18,CASSPTLTGGSYNEQFF
NA,TRBV29-1,CSARTGFGGELFF
NA,TRBV30,CAWTLQGTYNEQFF
few,TRBV19,CASSPRTGATYEQYF
NA,TRBV5-5,CASSSPRGFNYGYTF
NA,TRBV18,CASSTGQGSAEQFF
NA,TRBV28,CASSLSINYGYTF
NA,TRBV7-2,CASSFAGGPYEQYF
NA,TRBV7-9,CASSPYLTGAYTF
few,TRBV15,CATSSPWARVASATNEKLFF
NA,TRBV7-6,CASSLALEDGELFF
NA,TRBV19,CASSWGGNTEAFF
once,TRBV9,CASSVALTKSARSYNEQFF
NA,TRBV18,CASSPGPNEKLFF
NA,TRBV6-1,CASSEGQGINYGYTF
NA,TRBV2,CASSVVGGLNGYTF
NA,TRBV19,CASSSGGTGELFF
NA,TRBV11-2,CATRVSGANVLTF
NA,TRBV27,CASSPWTGVGYTF
NA,TRBV7-2,CASSLKTGGARTGELFF
NA,TRBV6-5,CASRIGTGVTEAFF
NA,TRBV2,CASTGDTEAFF